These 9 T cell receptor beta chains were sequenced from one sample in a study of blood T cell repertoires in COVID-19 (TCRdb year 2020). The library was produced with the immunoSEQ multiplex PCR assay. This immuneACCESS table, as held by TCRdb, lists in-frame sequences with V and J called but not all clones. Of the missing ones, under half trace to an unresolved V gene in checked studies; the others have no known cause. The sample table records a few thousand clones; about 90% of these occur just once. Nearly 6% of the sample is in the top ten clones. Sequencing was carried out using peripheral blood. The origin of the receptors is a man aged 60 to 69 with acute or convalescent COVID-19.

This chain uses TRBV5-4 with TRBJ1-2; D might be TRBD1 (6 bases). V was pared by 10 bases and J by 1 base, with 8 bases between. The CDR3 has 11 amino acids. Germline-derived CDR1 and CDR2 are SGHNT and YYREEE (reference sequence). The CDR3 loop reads CAEQGNYGYTF. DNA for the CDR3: TGTGCCGAACAGGGTAACTATGGCTACACCTTC.

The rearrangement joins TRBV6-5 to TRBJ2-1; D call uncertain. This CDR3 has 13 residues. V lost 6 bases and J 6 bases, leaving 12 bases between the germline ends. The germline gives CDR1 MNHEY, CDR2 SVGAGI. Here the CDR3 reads CASSRTSANEQFF. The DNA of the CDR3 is TGTGCCAGCAGCCGAACGAGCGCCAATGAGCAGTTCTTC.

The CDR3 region has the DNA TGTGCCAGCAGCCAAGAGGTACTAATTACAGGGGAACCACCCCTCCACTTT. Protein: CASSQEVLITGEPPLHF. V usage is TRBV4-2 and J usage is TRBJ1-6, with 7 bases lining up with TRBD1. Germline V gives CDR1 LGHNA, CDR2 YNFKEQ. V gave up 0 bases and J gave up 11 bases; unmatched junction bases: 13. There are 17 residues in the CDR3.

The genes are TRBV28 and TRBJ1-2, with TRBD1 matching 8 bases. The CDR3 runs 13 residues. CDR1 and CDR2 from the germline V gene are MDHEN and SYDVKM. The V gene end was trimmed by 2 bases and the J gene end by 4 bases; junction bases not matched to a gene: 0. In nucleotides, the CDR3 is TGTGCCAGCAGTTTAACAGGGGGCTATGGCTACACCTTC. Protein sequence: CASSLTGGYGYTF.

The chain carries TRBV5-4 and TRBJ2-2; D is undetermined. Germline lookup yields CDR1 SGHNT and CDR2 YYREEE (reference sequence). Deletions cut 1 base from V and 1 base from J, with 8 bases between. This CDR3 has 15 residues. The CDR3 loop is CASSLQQLNTGELFF. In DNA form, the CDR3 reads TGTGCCAGCAGCTTGCAACAGTTGAACACCGGGGAGCTGTTTTTT.

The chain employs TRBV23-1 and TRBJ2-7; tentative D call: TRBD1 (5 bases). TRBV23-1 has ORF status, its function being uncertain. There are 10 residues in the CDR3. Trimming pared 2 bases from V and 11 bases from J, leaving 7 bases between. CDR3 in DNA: TGCGCCAGCAGTCAAAGGGGAAAGTACTTC. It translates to CASSQRGKYF.

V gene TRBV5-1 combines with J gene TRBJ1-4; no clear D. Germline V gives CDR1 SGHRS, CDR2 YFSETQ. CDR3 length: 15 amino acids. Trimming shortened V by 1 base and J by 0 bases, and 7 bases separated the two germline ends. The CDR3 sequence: CASSLLGSTNEKLFF. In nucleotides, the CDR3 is TGCGCCAGCAGCTTGCTAGGTTCAACTAATGAAAAACTGTTTTTT.

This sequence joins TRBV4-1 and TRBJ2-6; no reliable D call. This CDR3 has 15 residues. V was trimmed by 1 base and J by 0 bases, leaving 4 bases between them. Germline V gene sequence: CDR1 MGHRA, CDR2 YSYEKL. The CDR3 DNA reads TGCGCCAGCAGCCAAGGGCTCTCTGGGGCCAACGTCCTGACTTTC. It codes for CASSQGLSGANVLTF.

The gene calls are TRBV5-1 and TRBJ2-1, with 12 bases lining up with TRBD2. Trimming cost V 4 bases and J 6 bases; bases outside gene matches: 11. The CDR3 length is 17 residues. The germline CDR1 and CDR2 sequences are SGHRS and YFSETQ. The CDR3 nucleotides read TGCGCCAGCAGCACAGGTCTAGCGGGAGGGCGAGGCAATGAGCAGTTCTTC. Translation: CASSTGLAGGRGNEQFF.